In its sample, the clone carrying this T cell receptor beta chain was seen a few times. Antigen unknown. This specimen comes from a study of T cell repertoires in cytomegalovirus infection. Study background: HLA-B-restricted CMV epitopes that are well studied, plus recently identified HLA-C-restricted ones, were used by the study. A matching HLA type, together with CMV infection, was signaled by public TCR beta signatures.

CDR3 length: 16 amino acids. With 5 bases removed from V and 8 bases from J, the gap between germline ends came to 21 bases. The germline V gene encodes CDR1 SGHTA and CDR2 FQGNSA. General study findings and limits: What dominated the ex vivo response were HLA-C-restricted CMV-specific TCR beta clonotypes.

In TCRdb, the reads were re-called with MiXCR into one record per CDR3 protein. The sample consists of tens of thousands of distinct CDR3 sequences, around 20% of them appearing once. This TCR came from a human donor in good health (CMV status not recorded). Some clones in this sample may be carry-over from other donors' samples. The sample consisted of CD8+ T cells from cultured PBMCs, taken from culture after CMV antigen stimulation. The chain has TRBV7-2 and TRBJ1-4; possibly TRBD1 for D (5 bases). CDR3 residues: CASSLAASRWGEKLFF. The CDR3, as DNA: TGTGCCAGCAGCCTCGCGGCGTCGCGATGGGGGGAAAAACTGTTTTTT.